This is a list of T cell receptor beta chains from one sample in a study of shared clonotypes between healthy human individuals. TCRdb's table, derived via immunoSEQ multiplex PCR, lists solely in-frame clones and lacks some. The sample has about 380,000 clones, 95% to 97% seen once. Sequenced material: memory CD8+ T cells sorted from blood. Receptor source: a man aged 25-40 years in good health. Both conserved end residues are part of each CDR3. A D gene is named only where the DNA matches it firmly. Expanded clones get a size class; other rows say once, few or many, or leave the size out.

clone size: NA
D gene: NA
V gene: TRBV5-1
J gene: TRBJ2-2
CDR3 DNA: TGCGCCAGCAGCTTGGCACTCACCGGGGAGCTGTTTTTT
CDR3 protein: CASSLALTGELFF

clone size: NA
D gene: TRBD1
V gene: TRBV4-1
J gene: TRBJ2-1
CDR3 DNA: TGCGCCAGCAGCCAAACGACACAGGGGTATGAGCAGTTCTTC
CDR3 protein: CASSQTTQGYEQFF

clone size: NA
D gene: TRBD2
V gene: TRBV10-1
J gene: TRBJ2-7
CDR3 DNA: TGCGCCAGCAGTGGAGATAGCGGGAGCTCCTACGAGCAGTACTTC
CDR3 protein: CASSGDSGSSYEQYF

clone size: NA
D gene: TRBD1
V gene: TRBV5-6
J gene: TRBJ1-1
CDR3 DNA: TGTGCCAGCAGGCGGACAGGGGAAGCTTTCTTT
CDR3 protein: CASRRTGEAFF

clone size: NA
D gene: NA
V gene: TRBV6-6
J gene: TRBJ2-7
CDR3 DNA: TGTGCCGGGGCCAGGGCAAAAGGGGTGGAGCAGTACTTC
CDR3 protein: CAGARAKGVEQYF

clone size: NA
D gene: NA
V gene: TRBV7-3
J gene: TRBJ1-1
CDR3 DNA: TGTGCCAGCAGCTTCTCATTGGACACCGAAGCTTTCTTT
CDR3 protein: CASSFSLDTEAFF

clone size: NA
D gene: TRBD2
V gene: TRBV28
J gene: TRBJ2-6
CDR3 DNA: TGTGCCAGCAGTCCGAGACTAGCGGGAGATATTGGGGCCAACGTCCTGACTTTC
CDR3 protein: CASSPRLAGDIGANVLTF

clone size: NA
D gene: NA
V gene: TRBV7-9
J gene: TRBJ1-1
CDR3 DNA: TGTGCCAGCAGCTTAGGACCCGGGGCCCAAGCTTTCTTT
CDR3 protein: CASSLGPGAQAFF

clone size: NA
D gene: NA
V gene: TRBV6-6
J gene: TRBJ2-2
CDR3 DNA: TGTGCCAGCAGGTTCTGGGAGAACACCGGGGAGCTGTTTTTT
CDR3 protein: CASRFWENTGELFF

clone size: once
D gene: NA
V gene: TRBV28
J gene: TRBJ2-7
CDR3 DNA: TGTGCCAGCAGTTTTCAGGAGGGGTTCTCCTACGAGCAGTACTTC
CDR3 protein: CASSFQEGFSYEQYF

clone size: NA
D gene: NA
V gene: TRBV4-2
J gene: TRBJ1-1
CDR3 DNA: TGTGCCAGCAGCCAAGAAATTGTCAGGGTAAACACTGAAGCTTTCTTT
CDR3 protein: CASSQEIVRVNTEAFF

clone size: few
D gene: NA
V gene: TRBV6-5
J gene: TRBJ1-5
CDR3 DNA: TGTGCCAGCAGTTCCACGTACAGCAATCAGCCCCAGCATTTT
CDR3 protein: CASSSTYSNQPQHF

clone size: NA
D gene: NA
V gene: TRBV30
J gene: TRBJ1-2
CDR3 DNA: TGTGCCTGGAGTGTAACCGGGTATGGCTACACCTTC
CDR3 protein: CAWSVTGYGYTF

clone size: NA
D gene: NA
V gene: TRBV30
J gene: TRBJ1-6
CDR3 DNA: TGTGCCTGGTCTTTCGGCGGGGGGCGTAATTCACCCCTCCACTTT
CDR3 protein: CAWSFGGGRNSPLHF

clone size: once
D gene: NA
V gene: TRBV6-1
J gene: TRBJ2-7
CDR3 DNA: TGTGCCAGCCTACAGGTGGGGAGAAACGAGCAGTACTTC
CDR3 protein: CASLQVGRNEQYF

clone size: NA
D gene: NA
V gene: TRBV19
J gene: TRBJ2-5
CDR3 DNA: TGTGCCAGTATTTGGCGGAAAGAGACCCAGTACTTC
CDR3 protein: CASIWRKETQYF

clone size: NA
D gene: TRBD2
V gene: TRBV5-1
J gene: TRBJ2-1
CDR3 DNA: TGCGCCAGCAGCTTCGGACTAGCGGGAACCTACAATGAGCAGTTCTTC
CDR3 protein: CASSFGLAGTYNEQFF

clone size: NA
D gene: NA
V gene: TRBV10-3
J gene: TRBJ2-5
CDR3 DNA: TGTGCCATCAGTGAGTCGATTTCGATCCAAGAGACCCAGTACTTC
CDR3 protein: CAISESISIQETQYF

clone size: NA
D gene: NA
V gene: TRBV6-1
J gene: TRBJ2-7
CDR3 DNA: TGTGCCAGCCTCGGGGTAGGCTACGAGCAGTACTTC
CDR3 protein: CASLGVGYEQYF

clone size: NA
D gene: TRBD1
V gene: TRBV28
J gene: TRBJ2-2
CDR3 DNA: TGTGCCAGCAGCTCGAGACAGGGTGGGGGGGAGCTGTTTTTT
CDR3 protein: CASSSRQGGGELFF

clone size: NA
D gene: NA
V gene: TRBV7-6
J gene: TRBJ2-3
CDR3 DNA: TGTGCCAGCAGCTTTTCCTCCGGGAGCCCAGATACGCAGTATTTT
CDR3 protein: CASSFSSGSPDTQYF

clone size: once
D gene: TRBD1
V gene: TRBV6-5
J gene: TRBJ1-1
CDR3 DNA: TGTGCCAGCAGTTACGGACAGGGGAACACTGAAGCTTTCTTT
CDR3 protein: CASSYGQGNTEAFF

clone size: few
D gene: TRBD1
V gene: TRBV4-2
J gene: TRBJ2-5
CDR3 DNA: TGTGCCAGCAGGCGACAGGGGGCGTTCGAAGAGACCCAGTACTTC
CDR3 protein: CASRRQGAFEETQYF

clone size: NA
D gene: TRBD2
V gene: TRBV29-1
J gene: TRBJ2-7
CDR3 DNA: TGCAGCGTTAGCGGGAGGGCGAACTACGAGCAGTACTTC
CDR3 protein: CSVSGRANYEQYF

clone size: once
D gene: NA
V gene: TRBV4-1
J gene: TRBJ2-7
CDR3 DNA: TGCGCCAGCAGCCCGCTAGCGCTCTCCTACGAGCAGTACTTC
CDR3 protein: CASSPLALSYEQYF

clone size: NA
D gene: NA
V gene: TRBV4-1
J gene: TRBJ1-1
CDR3 DNA: TGCGCCAGCAGCCAGCCTGCAGGGGTTTGGACTGAAGCTTTCTTT
CDR3 protein: CASSQPAGVWTEAFF

clone size: NA
D gene: NA
V gene: TRBV28
J gene: TRBJ1-3
CDR3 DNA: TGTGCCAGCAAGAAGAGCGGTGGAAACACCATATATTTT
CDR3 protein: CASKKSGGNTIYF

clone size: NA
D gene: TRBD2
V gene: TRBV9
J gene: TRBJ2-3
CDR3 DNA: TGTGCCAGCAGCGTACGAGACGGGAGGCCAGATACGCAGTATTTT
CDR3 protein: CASSVRDGRPDTQYF

clone size: NA
D gene: NA
V gene: TRBV7-9
J gene: TRBJ2-4
CDR3 DNA: TGTGCCAGCAGTCGAAACTTCCACCCGGGACCCAAAAACATTCAGTACTTC
CDR3 protein: CASSRNFHPGPKNIQYF

clone size: NA
D gene: NA
V gene: TRBV18
J gene: TRBJ1-2
CDR3 DNA: TGTGCCAGCTCACCTACCCCAGCCAACTATGGCTACACCTTC
CDR3 protein: CASSPTPANYGYTF

clone size: NA
D gene: TRBD1
V gene: TRBV5-1
J gene: TRBJ1-1
CDR3 DNA: TGCGCCAGCAGCTTGGGCTACAGGGGGCAGGGCACTGAAGCTTTCTTT
CDR3 protein: CASSLGYRGQGTEAFF

clone size: once
D gene: NA
V gene: TRBV5-1
J gene: TRBJ2-1
CDR3 DNA: TGCGCCAGCAGCTTGGACGGGGTATCCTACAATGAGCAGTTCTTC
CDR3 protein: CASSLDGVSYNEQFF

clone size: NA
D gene: NA
V gene: TRBV2
J gene: TRBJ2-6
CDR3 DNA: TGTGCCAGCACCTCCTCGGGGGGGGCCAACGTCCTGACTTTC
CDR3 protein: CASTSSGGANVLTF

clone size: NA
D gene: NA
V gene: TRBV9
J gene: TRBJ2-5
CDR3 DNA: TGTGCCAGCACGTCCGGAGTCGGTCAAGAGACCCAGTACTTC
CDR3 protein: CASTSGVGQETQYF

clone size: NA
D gene: NA
V gene: TRBV10-3
J gene: TRBJ2-3
CDR3 DNA: TGTGCCATCAGTCGTATCCAACAAGTGGGCGATACGCAGTATTTT
CDR3 protein: CAISRIQQVGDTQYF

clone size: NA
D gene: NA
V gene: TRBV29-1
J gene: TRBJ1-3
CDR3 DNA: TGCAGCGTTGAGGGTTTTGGAAACACCATATATTTT
CDR3 protein: CSVEGFGNTIYF

clone size: NA
D gene: TRBD2
V gene: TRBV5-5
J gene: TRBJ2-1
CDR3 DNA: TGTGCCAGCTTCACCCGGACTAGCGGGAACAATGAGCAGTTCTTC
CDR3 protein: CASFTRTSGNNEQFF

clone size: NA
D gene: TRBD2
V gene: TRBV18
J gene: TRBJ2-7
CDR3 DNA: TGTGCCAGCTCGGATGGACTAGCGGGAGAGTACGAGCAGTACTTC
CDR3 protein: CASSDGLAGEYEQYF